The source of this TCR beta chain is a study of blood T cell repertoires in COVID-19. Study-level information: There were acute and convalescent COVID-19 samples, and they came from the United States, Italy and Spain. PBMCs, B-cell-depleted T cells, or T cells were the source of the cDNA or gDNA that made up the material.

Authors' analysis steps: The assay estimated nucleated cells by amplifying reference gene primers. The data were produced by immunoSEQ multiplex PCR, yet TCRdb's version contains in-frame clones alone and is incomplete. D and trimming come from the DNA, and the V and J calls and clone size come from that table. The table has some 51,000 clones, about 93% seen once. Trimming cost V 6 bases and J 6 bases; bases outside gene matches: 11. Germline lookup yields CDR1 WSHSY and CDR2 SAAADI. The CDR3 contains 15 residues. The source of this sequence is a human donor with active COVID-19. The donor label of this sample is uncertain. The sample consisted of peripheral blood. The rearrangement uses TRBV10-2 and TRBJ2-7; 10 bases are a match to TRBD1. This CDR3 reads CASRVHGTGVGEQYF. The DNA of the CDR3 is TGCGCCAGCAGGGTACACGGGACAGGGGTCGGCGAGCAGTACTTC.